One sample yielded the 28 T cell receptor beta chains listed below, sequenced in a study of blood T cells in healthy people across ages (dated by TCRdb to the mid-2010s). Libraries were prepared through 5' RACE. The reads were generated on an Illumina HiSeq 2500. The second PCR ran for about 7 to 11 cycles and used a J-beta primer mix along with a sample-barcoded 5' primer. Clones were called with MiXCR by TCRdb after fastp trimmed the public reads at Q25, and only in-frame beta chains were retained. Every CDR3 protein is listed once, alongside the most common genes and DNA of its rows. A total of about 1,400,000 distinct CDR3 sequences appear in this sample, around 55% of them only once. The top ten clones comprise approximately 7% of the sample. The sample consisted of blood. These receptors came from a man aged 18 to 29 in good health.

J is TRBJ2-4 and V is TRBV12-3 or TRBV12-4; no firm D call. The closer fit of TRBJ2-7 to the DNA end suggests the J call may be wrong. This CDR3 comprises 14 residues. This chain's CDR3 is CASNLARSIYEQYF. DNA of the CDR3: TGTGCCAGCAACCTGGCTAGAAGCATCTACGAGCAGTACTTC.

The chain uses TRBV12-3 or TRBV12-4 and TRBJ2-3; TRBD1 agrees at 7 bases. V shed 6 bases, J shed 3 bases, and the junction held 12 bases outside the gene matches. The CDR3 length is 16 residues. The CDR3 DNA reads TGTGCCAGCAGCAAACCCGGTGTCAGGGGGACAGATACGCAGTATTTT. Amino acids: CASSKPGVRGTDTQYF.

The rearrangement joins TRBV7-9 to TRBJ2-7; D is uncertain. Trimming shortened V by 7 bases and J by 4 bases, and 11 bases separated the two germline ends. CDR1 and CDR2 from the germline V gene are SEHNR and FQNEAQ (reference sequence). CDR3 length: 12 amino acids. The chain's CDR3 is CASKGDIYEQYF. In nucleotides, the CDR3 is TGTGCCAGCAAAGGTGACATATACGAGCAGTACTTC.

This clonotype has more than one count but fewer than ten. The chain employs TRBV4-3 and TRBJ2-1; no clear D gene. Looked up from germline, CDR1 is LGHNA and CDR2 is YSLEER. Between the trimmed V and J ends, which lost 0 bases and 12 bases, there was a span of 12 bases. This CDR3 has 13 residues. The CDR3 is CASSQDGPLGQFF. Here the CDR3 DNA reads TGCGCCAGCAGCCAAGACGGACCGTTGGGGCAGTTCTTC.

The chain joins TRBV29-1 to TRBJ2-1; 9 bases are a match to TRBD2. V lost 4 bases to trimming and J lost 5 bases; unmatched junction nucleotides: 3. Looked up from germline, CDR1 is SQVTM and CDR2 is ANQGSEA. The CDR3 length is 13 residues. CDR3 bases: TGCAGCGTTGGCGGGGGGGCACACAATGAGCAGTTCTTC. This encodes CSVGGGAHNEQFF.

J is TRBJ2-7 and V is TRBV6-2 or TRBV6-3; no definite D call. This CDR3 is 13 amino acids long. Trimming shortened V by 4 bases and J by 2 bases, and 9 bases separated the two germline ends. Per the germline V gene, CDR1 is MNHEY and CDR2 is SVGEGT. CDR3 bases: TGTGCCAGCAGTTGGGGATATCCCTACGAGCAGTACTTC. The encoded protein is CASSWGYPYEQYF.

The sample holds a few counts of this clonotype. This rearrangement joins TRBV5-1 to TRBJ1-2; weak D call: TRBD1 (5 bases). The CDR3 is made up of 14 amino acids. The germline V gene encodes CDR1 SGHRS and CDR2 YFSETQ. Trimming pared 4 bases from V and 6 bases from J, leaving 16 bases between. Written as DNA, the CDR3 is TGCGCCAGCAGCCGGGGGGACGGCGAGCATGGCTACACCTTC. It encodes CASSRGDGEHGYTF.

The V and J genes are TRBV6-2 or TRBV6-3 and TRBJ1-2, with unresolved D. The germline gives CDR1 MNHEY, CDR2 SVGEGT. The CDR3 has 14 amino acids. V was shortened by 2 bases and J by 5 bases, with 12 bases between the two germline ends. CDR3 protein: CASSYAGRSYGYTF. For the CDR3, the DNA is TGTGCCAGCAGTTACGCGGGCAGATCGTATGGCTACACCTTC.

The CDR3 protein is CASTKWGQGTDTQYF. The CDR3 nucleotides read TGTGCCAGCACCAAGTGGGGACAGGGAACAGATACGCAGTATTTT. The chain is built from TRBV12-3 or TRBV12-4 and TRBJ2-3; 9 nucleotides align to TRBD1. The CDR3 totals 15 residues. Germline trimming cut 7 bases from V and 3 bases from J; bases unmatched to any gene: 8.

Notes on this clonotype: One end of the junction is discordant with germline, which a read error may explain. The CDR3 coding sequence is TGTGCCAGCAGTTACTCGAGGGACAGTCTGAACACTGAAGTTTTCTTT. Translated: CASSYSRDSLNTEVFF. This chain connects TRBV6-5 to TRBJ1-1, with 7 bases aligning to TRBD1. This CDR3 is built from 16 residues. Germline CDR1 reads MNHEY; CDR2 reads SVGAGI.

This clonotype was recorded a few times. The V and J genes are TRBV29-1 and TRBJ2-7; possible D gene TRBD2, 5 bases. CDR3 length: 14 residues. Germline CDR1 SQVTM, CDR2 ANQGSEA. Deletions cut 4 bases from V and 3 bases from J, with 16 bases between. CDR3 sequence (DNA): TGCAGCGTTGTTATGCTCGAGCGGAACTACGAGCAGTACTTC. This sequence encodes CSVVMLERNYEQYF.

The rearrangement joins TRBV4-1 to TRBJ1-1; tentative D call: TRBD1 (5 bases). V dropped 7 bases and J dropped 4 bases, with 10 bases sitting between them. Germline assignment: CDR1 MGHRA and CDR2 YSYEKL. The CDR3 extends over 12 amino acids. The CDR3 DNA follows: TGCGCCAGCAAGCAGGGTCGCACTGAAGCTTTCTTT. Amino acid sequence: CASKQGRTEAFF.

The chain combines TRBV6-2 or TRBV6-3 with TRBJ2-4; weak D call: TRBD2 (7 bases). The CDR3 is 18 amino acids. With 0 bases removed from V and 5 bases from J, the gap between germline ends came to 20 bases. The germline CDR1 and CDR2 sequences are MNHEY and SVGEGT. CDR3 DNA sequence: TGTGCCAGCAGTTACTCGCTTTGGGGGGCAACTAGCGAAAACATTCAGTACTTC. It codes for CASSYSLWGATSENIQYF.

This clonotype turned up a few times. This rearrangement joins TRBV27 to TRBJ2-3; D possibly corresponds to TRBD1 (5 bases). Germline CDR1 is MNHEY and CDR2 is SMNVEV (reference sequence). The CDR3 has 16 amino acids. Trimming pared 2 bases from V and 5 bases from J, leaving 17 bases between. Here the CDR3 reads CASSLNLRTIRDTQYF. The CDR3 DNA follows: TGTGCCAGCAGTTTAAATCTCAGGACAATCAGAGATACGCAGTATTTT.

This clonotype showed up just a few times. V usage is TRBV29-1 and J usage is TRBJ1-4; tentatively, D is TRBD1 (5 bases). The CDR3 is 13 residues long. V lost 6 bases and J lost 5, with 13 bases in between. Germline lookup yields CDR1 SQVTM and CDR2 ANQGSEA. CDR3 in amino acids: CSVLTDLNEKLFF. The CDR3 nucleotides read TGCAGCGTACTGACAGATCTAAATGAAAAACTGTTTTTT.

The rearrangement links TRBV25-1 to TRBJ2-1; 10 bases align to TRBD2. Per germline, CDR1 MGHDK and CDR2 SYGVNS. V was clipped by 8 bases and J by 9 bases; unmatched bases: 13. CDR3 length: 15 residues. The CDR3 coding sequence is TGTGCCAGCTCCCCAACCGGGACTAGCGTAATTGAGCAGTTCTTC. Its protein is CASSPTGTSVIEQFF. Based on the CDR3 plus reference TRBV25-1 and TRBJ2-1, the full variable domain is EADIYQTPRYLVIGTGKKITLECSQTMGHDKMYWYQQDPGMELHLIHYSYGVNSTEKGDLSSESTVSRIRTEHFPLTLESARPSHTSQYLCASSPTGTSVIEQFFGPGTRLTVL.

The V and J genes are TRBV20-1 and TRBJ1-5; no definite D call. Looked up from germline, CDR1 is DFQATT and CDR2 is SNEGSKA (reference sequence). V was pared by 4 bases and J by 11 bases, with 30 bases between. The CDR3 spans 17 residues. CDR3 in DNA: TGCAGTGCTACCCCGGCCGAGACAACCGTTACCCTCAGAACCCAGCATTTT. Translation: CSATPAETTVTLRTQHF.

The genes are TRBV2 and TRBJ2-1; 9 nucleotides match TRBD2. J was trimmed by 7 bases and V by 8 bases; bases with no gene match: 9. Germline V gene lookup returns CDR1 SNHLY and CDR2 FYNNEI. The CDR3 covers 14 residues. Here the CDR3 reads CASGYLAGQNEQFF. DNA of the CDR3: TGTGCCAGCGGTTACCTAGCGGGGCAAAATGAGCAGTTCTTC.

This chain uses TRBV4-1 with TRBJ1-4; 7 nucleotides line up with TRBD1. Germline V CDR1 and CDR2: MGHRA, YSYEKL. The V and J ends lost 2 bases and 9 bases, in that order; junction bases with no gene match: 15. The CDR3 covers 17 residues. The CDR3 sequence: CASSQPRPGTALKKLFF. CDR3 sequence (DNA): TGCGCCAGCAGCCAACCCCGACCCGGGACAGCCTTAAAAAAACTGTTTTTT.

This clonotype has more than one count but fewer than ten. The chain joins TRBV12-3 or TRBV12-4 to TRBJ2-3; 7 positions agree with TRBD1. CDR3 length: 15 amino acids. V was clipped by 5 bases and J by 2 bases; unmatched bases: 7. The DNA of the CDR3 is TGTGCCAGCAGTCGGGACAGAGCCCACACAGATACGCAGTATTTT. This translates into CASSRDRAHTDTQYF.

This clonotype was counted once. Here the CDR3 reads CASRTPYEQFF. The CDR3 nucleotides are TGTGCCAGTCGGACTCCCTATGAGCAGTTCTTC. V and J are TRBV25-1 and TRBJ2-1; TRBD2 might be the D (5 bases). The V end lost 9 bases, the J end lost 8 bases, and 11 bases lay between the germline ends. CDR1 is MGHDK and CDR2 is SYGVNS in the germline V gene. The CDR3 is 11 amino acids.

The CDR3 nucleotides are TGCGCCAGCAGCGCGTATCCATCAGCTAACTATGGCTACACCTTC. Translation gives CASSAYPSANYGYTF. The chain uses TRBV4-1 and TRBJ1-2, with unresolved D. This CDR3 has 15 residues. Deletions cut 5 bases from V and 0 bases from J, with 13 bases between. In germline, CDR1 is MGHRA, CDR2 YSYEKL.

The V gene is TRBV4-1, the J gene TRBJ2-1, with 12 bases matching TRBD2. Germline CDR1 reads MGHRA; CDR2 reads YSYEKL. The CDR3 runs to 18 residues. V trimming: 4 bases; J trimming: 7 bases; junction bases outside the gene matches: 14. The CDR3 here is CASSPMMLAGGPKNEQFF. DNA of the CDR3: TGCGCCAGCAGCCCGATGATGCTAGCGGGGGGGCCGAAGAATGAGCAGTTCTTC.

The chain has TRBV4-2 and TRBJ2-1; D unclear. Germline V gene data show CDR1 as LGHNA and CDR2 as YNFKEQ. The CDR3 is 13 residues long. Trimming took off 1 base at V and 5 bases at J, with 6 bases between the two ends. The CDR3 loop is CASSQGINNEQFF. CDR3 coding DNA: TGTGCCAGCAGCCAAGGTATTAACAATGAGCAGTTCTTC.

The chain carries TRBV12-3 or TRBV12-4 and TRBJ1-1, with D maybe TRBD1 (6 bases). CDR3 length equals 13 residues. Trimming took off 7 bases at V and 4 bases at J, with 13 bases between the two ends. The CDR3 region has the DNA TGTGCCAGCACCAGTGAGGGGGGCACTGAAGCTTTCTTT. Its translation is CASTSEGGTEAFF.

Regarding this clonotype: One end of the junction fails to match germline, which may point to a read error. The CDR3, as DNA: TGTGCCATCAGTGAAAGTGGGGTTGAAAACCTGTTTTTT. Protein sequence: CAISESGVENLFF. The rearrangement uses TRBV10-3 and TRBJ1-4; D unresolved. The CDR3 is made up of 13 amino acids. The V gene's germline CDR1 is ENHRY and CDR2 SYGVKD.

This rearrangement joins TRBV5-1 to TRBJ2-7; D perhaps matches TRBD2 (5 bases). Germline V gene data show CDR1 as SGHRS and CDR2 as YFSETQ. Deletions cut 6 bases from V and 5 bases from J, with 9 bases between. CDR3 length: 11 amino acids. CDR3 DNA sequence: TGCGCCAGCACTCTCGGGAACGAGCAGTACTTC. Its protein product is CASTLGNEQYF.

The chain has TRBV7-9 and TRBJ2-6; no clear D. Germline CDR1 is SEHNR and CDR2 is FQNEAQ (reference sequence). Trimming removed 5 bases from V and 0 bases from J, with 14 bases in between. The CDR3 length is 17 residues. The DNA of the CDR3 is TGTGCCAGCAGCCCCTCCATCGGCACCTCTGGGGCCAACGTCCTGACTTTC. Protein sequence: CASSPSIGTSGANVLTF.